This TCR beta chain is drawn from a study of blood T cell repertoires in COVID-19 (dated by TCRdb to between 2020 and 2021). As for the study more broadly: The collaborator samples originated in the United States, Italy and Spain and spanned the acute and convalescent phases of COVID-19. The prospective study material was composed of cDNA or gDNA derived from T cells, B-cell-depleted T cells, or PBMCs. Subjects who had been exposed to COVID-19, were actively infected with it, or had recovered from it provided the deeply sampled blood TCRbeta repertoires that made up the dataset. The repertoires were made available in a free public database intended to serve as a resource for research on the immune response to SARS-CoV-2. The samples were drawn from the first 160 participants of the ongoing ImmuneRACE study and from 1,254 subjects provided by 6 global collaborators. Sample metadata almost always included a de-identified subject ID, COVID-19 status, age in years and sex. Where available, HLA class I and class II types were obtained from metadata supplied by the sample provider rather than from assay-based typing.

The CDR3 has 15 amino acids, counting the end cysteine and phenylalanine. Of all the DNA, just the CDR3 is kept, 45 bases in frame from base 1. From V the trimming removes 0 bases and from J it removes 4 bases, while the gene matches leave 6 bases of the junction unaccounted for. From a lookup of the germline V gene (reference sequence), CDR1 and CDR2 are LGHDT and YNNKEL. TCRbeta CDR3 regions were amplified from genomic DNA using the immunoSEQ Assay, a bias-controlled multiplex PCR. The paper's data handling went like this. Nucleated cell counts per sample were estimated from amplification of reference gene primers within the assay. To quantify the absolute abundance of each unique TCRbeta CDR3 rearrangement, sequence reads were collapsed and filtered. Productive Simpson clonality was computed per sample as the square root of Simpson's diversity index over productive rearrangements. As stored in TCRdb, this immuneACCESS dataset retains in-frame rearrangements with V and J assigned. A fraction of the clones does not appear; measured against another copy, unresolved V genes explain less than half of the discrepancy, and the remainder lacks a known reason. V, J and clone size are those of that table, while D and trimming were read from the DNA. The sample has about 98,000 clones on record, over 70% of them singletons. Jointly, the top ten make up roughly a tenth of the sample.

This clone was counted once. The antigen it recognizes is unknown. The input lacks base qualities; no much larger clone sits a single base away. Results and caveats for the whole study, not just this receptor: Clinical and demographic metadata were provided uncurated, with the amount varying by source and participant.

The collaborating institutions used their own protocols to collect whole blood in K2EDTA tubes. For TCRbeta analysis, collaborator samples were shipped as frozen whole blood, as isolated PBMCs, or as DNA extracted from either sample type. The specimen was peripheral blood. This clonotype originated in a woman of 80 years or more with acute or convalescent COVID-19. The chain is encoded by TRBV3-1 (or the pseudogene TRBV3-2) joined to TRBJ2-7, and TRBD1 aligns with 7 junction nucleotides. The CDR3 region has the sequence CASSQESRGKYEQYF. The sequenced DNA: TGTGCCAGCAGCCAAGAGAGCAGGGGGAAATACGAGCAGTACTTC.